The clone carrying this T cell receptor (beta chain) has at least ten counts. Its target is unknown. Coverage ceases 3 residues before the CDR3 finishes, and the germline J gene fills in the end. The sample belongs to a study of T cell clonality in common variable immunodeficiency. Study conclusions and caveats: CVID patient heterogeneity limited repertoire-clinical complication correlations. Authors noted CVID clonality's cause needs subpopulation repertoire sequencing. Reportedly, TCR beta sequences from common variable immunodeficiency showed fewer deletions and N-nucleotide insertions.

Donors gave roughly 5 to 8 ml heparinized peripheral whole blood. The V end lost 1 base, the J end lost 8 bases, and 9 bases lay between the germline ends. The CDR3 length is 13 residues. CDR1 is GTSNPN, CDR2 SVGIG, per germline (reference sequence). TCRdb's copy holds only in-frame clones and misses some; the assay was immunoSEQ multiplex PCR. The table records approximately 34,000 clones without singletons, the ten largest covering about 3.6%. This chain links TRBV30 with TRBJ1-6; D gene ambiguous. The sequence was collected from a person aged 18 to 75 in good health. Input material: peripheral blood mononuclear cells. The CDR3 sequence: CAWSAIMDSPLHF. Incomplete CDR3 DNA: TGTGCCTGGAGTGCTATTATGGATTCACCC.